These 15 T cell receptor beta chains were all obtained from the same sample, sequenced in a study of neurological immune-mediated disorders. TCRdb called the 5' RACE reads again in MiXCR, with one record for every CDR3 protein. Of 30,000 to 40,000 distinct CDR3 sequences in the sample, around 7.8% were seen once. Source material: PBMCs. These receptors all stem from a woman aged 40-49 years in good health.

This clonotype was recorded many times. The V call is TRBV28, the J call TRBJ2-2, with D perhaps TRBD1 or TRBD2 (5 bases each). V lost 3 bases and J 8 bases, leaving 13 bases between the germline ends. The CDR3 sequence is 14 residues long. The germline gives CDR1 MDHEN, CDR2 SYDVKM. The CDR3, as DNA: TGTGCCAGCAGTTTGAGTCGGGGCGCGGGGGAGCTGTTTTTT. As protein: CASSLSRGAGELFF.

Of note for this clonotype: A read error may be the cause here, since a much bigger clone is one base away. The V call is TRBV20-1, the J call TRBJ2-1, with TRBD1 matching over 7 bases. The V and J ends lost 6 bases and 7 bases, in that order; junction bases with no gene match: 9. CDR1 and CDR2 (germline): DFQATT, SNEGSKA (reference sequence). The CDR3 extends over 13 amino acids. CDR3 DNA sequence: TGCAGTGCGACGGAACAGGGGTGGAATGAGCAGTTCTTC. It codes for CSATEQGWNEQFF.

The rearrangement uses TRBV20-1 and TRBJ1-5; D perhaps matches TRBD1 (5 bases). V gave up 3 bases and J gave up 2 bases, with 8 bases separating them. CDR1 and CDR2 (germline): DFQATT, SNEGSKA (reference sequence). This CDR3 has 13 amino acids. The CDR3 DNA follows: TGCAGTGCTAGGGGAGGGGGCAATCAGCCCCAGCATTTT. It specifies CSARGGGNQPQHF.

In its sample, this clonotype was seen many times. The gene calls are TRBV5-1 and TRBJ2-2, with D unresolved. The germline V gene encodes CDR1 SGHRS and CDR2 YFSETQ. This CDR3 has 14 residues. Trimming removed 1 base from V and 4 bases from J, with 8 bases in between. The CDR3 coding sequence is TGCGCCAGCAGCTTGTATCCGGGCACCGGGGAGCTGTTTTTT. It specifies CASSLYPGTGELFF.

This clonotype showed up many times. This rearrangement joins TRBV7-2 to TRBJ1-5; D may be TRBD1 (5 bases). Per the germline V gene, CDR1 is SGHTA and CDR2 is FQGNSA. There are 14 residues in the CDR3. V gave up 1 base and J gave up 5 bases, with 9 bases separating them. The CDR3 DNA reads TGTGCCAGCAGCTTAGAAGGGGATTATCAGCCCCAGCATTTT. Translating gives CASSLEGDYQPQHF.

This clonotype appeared many times. J is TRBJ1-2 and V is TRBV20-1; the D is unclear. V was pared by 5 bases and J by 6 bases, with 10 bases between. Germline V lookup: CDR1 DFQATT, CDR2 SNEGSKA (reference sequence). This CDR3 comprises 11 residues. The CDR3 nucleotides read TGCAGTGCTGACCGGAGGAATGGCTACACCTTC. This gives the protein CSADRRNGYTF.

This clonotype was seen ten or more times. The chain employs TRBV3-1 and TRBJ2-5; no clear D gene. This CDR3 region has 15 residues. The germline CDR1 and CDR2 sequences are LGHDT and YNNKEL (reference sequence). V was cut by 0 bases and J by 4 bases, with 12 bases left in between. CDR3 in DNA: TGTGCCAGCAGCCAAGATCTTGGACGAGTAGAGACCCAGTACTTC. It translates to CASSQDLGRVETQYF.

This clonotype has a count of ten or more. The chain joins TRBV12-3 or TRBV12-4 to TRBJ1-2; D call uncertain. V was cut by 5 bases and J by 6 bases, with 16 bases left in between. This CDR3 region has 14 residues. The DNA for the CDR3 is TGTGCCAGCAGTGCCAACGGGGAAGAGAATGGCTACACCTTC. Residues: CASSANGEENGYTF.

At least ten counts were recorded for this clonotype. The chain carries TRBV24-1 and TRBJ2-2; D is undetermined. Germline loops: CDR1 KGHDR, CDR2 SFDVKD. With 5 bases removed from V and 4 bases from J, the gap between germline ends came to 7 bases. There are 13 residues in the CDR3. The CDR3 is CATSVITTGELFF. CDR3 bases: TGTGCCACCAGTGTAATCACCACCGGGGAGCTGTTTTTT.

This clonotype was seen many times. This chain links TRBV24-1 with TRBJ2-1; 7 bases are a match to TRBD1. With 4 bases clipped from V and 6 bases from J, the junction kept 2 bases outside the gene matches. This CDR3 region has 13 residues. The germline V gene has CDR1 KGHDR and CDR2 SFDVKD. In nucleotides, the CDR3 is TGTGCCACCAGTGAACGGGACAGCAATGAGCAGTTCTTC. It is translated as CATSERDSNEQFF.

The genes are TRBV20-1 and TRBJ2-1; 12 positions agree with TRBD2. The CDR3 loop spans 16 amino acids. V lost 3 bases to trimming and J lost 3 bases; unmatched junction nucleotides: 6. Germline CDR1 and CDR2: DFQATT and SNEGSKA (reference sequence). The CDR3 spells CSARDILAGGYNEQFF. As DNA, the CDR3 is TGCAGTGCTAGGGACATACTAGCGGGGGGCTACAATGAGCAGTTCTTC.

This clonotype was observed at least ten times. In nucleotides, the CDR3 is TGTGCCAGCAGCTTTACAGGCTACGAGCAGTACTTC. Translation: CASSFTGYEQYF. The genes are TRBV7-9 and TRBJ2-7, with a possible D match to TRBD1 (5 bases). Trimming shortened V by 3 bases and J by 3 bases, and 6 bases separated the two germline ends. This CDR3 is 12 amino acids long. The germline CDR1 and CDR2 sequences are SEHNR and FQNEAQ (reference sequence).

This clonotype was recorded at least ten times. The chain couples TRBV6-1 to TRBJ1-5; D uncertain. Germline V CDR1 and CDR2: MNHNS, SASEGT. CDR3 length: 15 amino acids. Between the trimmed V and J ends, which lost 2 bases and 5 bases, there was a span of 13 bases. As DNA, the CDR3 is TGTGCCAGCAGTGAACAACCAGACGGGGATCAGCCCCAGCATTTT. It translates to CASSEQPDGDQPQHF.

This clonotype was seen many times. The chain links TRBV20-1 to TRBJ1-1; possibly TRBD1 for D (6 bases). The CDR3 has 13 residues. The V gene lost 6 bases and the J gene lost 0 bases, with 11 bases spanning the gap. Germline assignment: CDR1 DFQATT and CDR2 SNEGSKA (reference sequence). CDR3 nucleotide sequence: TGCAGTGCGACCGGGACACTGAACACTGAAGCTTTCTTT. It translates to CSATGTLNTEAFF.

There are many counts of this clonotype. The rearrangement uses TRBV24-1 and TRBJ2-6, with TRBD1 matching over 11 bases. Per germline, CDR1 KGHDR and CDR2 SFDVKD. The CDR3 runs to 17 residues. With 9 bases clipped from V and 1 base from J, the junction kept 7 bases outside the gene matches. The DNA of the CDR3 is TGTGCCACCGGAGCCGGACAGGGGGCTTCTGGGGCCAACGTCCTGACTTTC. Protein sequence: CATGAGQGASGANVLTF.